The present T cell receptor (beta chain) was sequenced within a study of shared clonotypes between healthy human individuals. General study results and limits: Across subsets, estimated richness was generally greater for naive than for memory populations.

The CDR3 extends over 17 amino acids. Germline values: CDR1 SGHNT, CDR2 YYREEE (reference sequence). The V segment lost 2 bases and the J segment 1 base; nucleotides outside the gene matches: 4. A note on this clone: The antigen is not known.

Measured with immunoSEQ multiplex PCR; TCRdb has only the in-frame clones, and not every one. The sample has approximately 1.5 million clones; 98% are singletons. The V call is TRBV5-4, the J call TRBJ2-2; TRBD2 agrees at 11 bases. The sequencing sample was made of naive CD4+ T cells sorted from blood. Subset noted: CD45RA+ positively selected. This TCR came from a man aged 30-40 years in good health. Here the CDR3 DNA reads TGTGCCAGCAGCTTCGGCCTAGCGGGAGGGAACACCGGGGAGCTGTTTTTT. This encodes CASSFGLAGGNTGELFF.